The sample holds many counts of the clone carrying this TCR beta chain. Its antigen is not known. Busulfan-fludarabine conditioning, marrow transplant, and cyclophosphamide on days +3 and +4 were administered. The sample is drawn from a study of T cells after posttransplantation cyclophosphamide. Regarding the study as a whole: TRB overlap between skin or GI tissue T cells and blood was limited. Later post-transplant blood repertoires were often dominated by donor CD8+ memory clones. Recipient CMV seropositivity and CMV reactivation strongly tracked TRB clonality.

TCRdb's copy holds only in-frame clones and misses some; the assay was immunoSEQ multiplex PCR. The sample presents more than 9,000 clones, none singletons. The CDR3 is made up of 15 amino acids. In germline, CDR1 is SGHRS, CDR2 YFSETQ. The V end was cut by 4 bases, the J end by 5 bases, with 16 bases between. This TCR came from a female patient aged 40-49 years who received an allogeneic stem cell transplant from a related donor, was CMV-positive, and had no GVHD. Part of the T cells may come from the graft donor. Material: PBMCs, obtained after allogeneic stem cell transplant with posttransplant cyclophosphamide. The genes are TRBV5-1 and TRBJ1-5, with D perhaps TRBD1 (5 bases). The CDR3 DNA sequence: TGCGCCAGCAGCCTCACACCAGGGCACGATCAGCCCCAGCATTTT. Translating it yields CASSLTPGHDQPQHF. The whole variable domain, filled in from reference TRBV5-1 and TRBJ1-5, reads KAGVTQTPRYLIKTRGQQVTLSCSPISGHRSVSWYQQTPGQGLQFLFEYFSETQRNKGNFPGRFSGRQFSNSRSEMNVSTLELGDSALYLCASSLTPGHDQPQHFGDGTRLSIL.